This section outlines one T cell receptor (beta chain) sequence together with its context. The sample belongs to a study of blood T cell repertoires in COVID-19. Study overall: Samples of COVID-19 (acute and convalescent) were obtained from the United States, Italy and Spain. PBMCs, B-cell-depleted T cells, or T cells provided the cDNA or gDNA that made up the material.

Seattle cases were enrolled at active infection and followed longitudinally. CDR1 SGHDT and CDR2 YYEEEE come from the germline V gene. This CDR3 has 13 amino acids. V was cut by 2 bases and J by 3 bases, with 9 bases left in between. Generated by immunoSEQ multiplex PCR, the TCRdb table keeps only in-frame clones and is missing some. The repertoire holds roughly 330,000 clones, with 87% as singletons. The specimen was peripheral blood. The receptor's source is a man aged 25-45 years with COVID-19, enrolled during active disease. The V and J genes are TRBV5-6 and TRBJ2-7; no definite D call. CDR3 sequence: CASSFSPDYEQYF. In DNA, the CDR3 is TGTGCCAGCAGCTTTAGCCCGGACTACGAGCAGTACTTC.